The 19 T cell receptor beta chains below all came from one sample that was sequenced in a study of blood T cell repertoires in COVID-19. Produced via immunoSEQ multiplex PCR; TCRdb's table is partial and in-frame only. The sample records 150,000 to 200,000 clones, under 85% being singletons. The sample comprised peripheral blood. The source is a man aged 60 to 69 with active or convalescent COVID-19.

V and J are TRBV24-1 and TRBJ2-2; 7 bases match TRBD1. The CDR3 is 17 amino acids. Germline CDR1 KGHDR, CDR2 SFDVKD. The V segment lost 4 bases and the J segment 0 bases; nucleotides outside the gene matches: 7. CDR3 region: CATSEQDRPSNTGELFF. CDR3 nucleotides: TGTGCCACCAGTGAACAGGACAGGCCTTCGAACACCGGGGAGCTGTTTTTT.

The chain is built from TRBV24-1 and TRBJ1-2; 8 nucleotides match TRBD1. With 4 bases clipped from V and 2 bases from J, the junction kept 5 bases outside the gene matches. Per the germline V gene, CDR1 is KGHDR and CDR2 is SFDVKD. The CDR3 has 15 amino acids. CDR3 nucleotides: TGTGCCACCAGTGAATCTCGGACAGGGAACTATGGCTACACCTTC. The encoded protein is CATSESRTGNYGYTF.

The gene calls are TRBV7-8 and TRBJ2-5; D call uncertain. Trimming shortened V by 2 bases and J by 5 bases, and 12 bases separated the two germline ends. CDR1 is SGHVS and CDR2 is FQNEAQ in the germline V gene. The CDR3 runs to 14 residues. CDR3 nucleotides: TGTGCCAGCAGCTTATTTGGAGCTGTGGAGACCCAGTACTTC. The encoded protein is CASSLFGAVETQYF.

The chain couples TRBV4-3 to TRBJ1-2, with D possibly TRBD1 on 5 matching bases. Germline V lookup: CDR1 LGHNA, CDR2 YSLEER. Trimming removed 0 bases from V and 4 bases from J, with 9 bases in between. The CDR3 is made up of 14 amino acids. CDR3 sequence: CASSQDKGIYGYTF. The CDR3 DNA follows: TGCGCCAGCAGCCAAGATAAGGGGATCTATGGCTACACCTTC.

The chain uses TRBV5-6 and TRBJ1-4, with D unclear. V was trimmed by 0 bases and J by 8 bases, leaving 14 bases between them. Germline CDR1 SGHDT, CDR2 YYEEEE. CDR3 length: 15 residues. CDR3 sequence (DNA): TGTGCCAGCAGCTTGGCCACCGGGGTTAGCGAAAAACTGTTTTTT. Its protein is CASSLATGVSEKLFF.

This clone was detected only a few times. This chain links TRBV4-3 with TRBJ2-2, with TRBD2 identical over 7 bases. This CDR3 contains 15 residues. Germline assignment: CDR1 LGHNA and CDR2 YSLEER. Germline trimming cut 0 bases from V and 4 bases from J; bases unmatched to any gene: 2. CDR3 DNA sequence: TGCGCCAGCAGCCAAGATGGGAGGGTCACCGGGGAGCTGTTTTTT. Its translation is CASSQDGRVTGELFF.

The chain links TRBV4-1 to TRBJ2-7, with 7 bases that match TRBD2. CDR3 length: 16 residues. Germline assignment: CDR1 MGHRA and CDR2 YSYEKL. V was pared by 1 base and J by 0 bases, with 6 bases of the junction left unmatched. The CDR3 loop reads CASSQVRAGNSYEQYF. The CDR3 nucleotides are TGCGCCAGCAGCCAAGTACGAGCGGGGAACTCCTACGAGCAGTACTTC.

CDR3 sequence: CASSSDGRGETQYF. The CDR3 DNA reads TGTGCCAGCAGCTCGGACGGGCGGGGAGAGACCCAGTACTTC. This chain joins TRBV5-4 and TRBJ2-5; a weak D match, TRBD2 (6 bases). The germline V gene has CDR1 SGHNT and CDR2 YYREEE (reference sequence). This CDR3 comprises 14 residues. The V end was cut by 3 bases, the J end by 4 bases, with 13 bases between.

The chain recombines TRBV29-1 with TRBJ2-1, with 9 bases aligning to TRBD2. The CDR3 runs 14 residues. The trim removed 3 bases at V and 4 bases at J, leaving 4 bases unmatched. Looked up from germline, CDR1 is SQVTM and CDR2 is ANQGSEA. The CDR3 sequence is CSVEPSGTYNEQFF. Written as DNA, the CDR3 is TGCAGCGTTGAGCCTAGCGGGACTTACAATGAGCAGTTCTTC.

The rearrangement joins TRBV18 to TRBJ1-6; D is ambiguous. Looked up from germline, CDR1 is KGHSH and CDR2 is LQKENI. The length of the CDR3 is 16 residues. The V end was cut by 5 bases, the J end by 10 bases, with 21 bases between. The CDR3 spells CASSSTSGGDDSPLHF. The CDR3 region has the DNA TGTGCCAGCTCATCTACGTCCGGCGGAGACGACTCACCCCTCCACTTT.

The rearrangement joins TRBV2 to TRBJ1-5; TRBD1 aligns across 10 bases. Losses at the gene ends were 9 bases for V and 4 bases for J; bases not matched to a gene: 9. CDR3 size: 15 residues. Germline V gene lookup returns CDR1 SNHLY and CDR2 FYNNEI. CDR3 in amino acids: CASTPGQGTNQPQHF. The CDR3 nucleotides are TGTGCCAGTACCCCGGGACAGGGGACGAATCAGCCCCAGCATTTT.

The rearrangement uses TRBV29-1 and TRBJ2-2, with a weak D call TRBD2 (5 bases). CDR1 SQVTM and CDR2 ANQGSEA come from the germline V gene. This CDR3 is 14 amino acids long. Trimming stripped 2 bases from V and 4 bases from J, with 11 bases between. The CDR3 DNA reads TGCAGCGTTGAACGAGGGTCGGGCACCGGGGAGCTGTTTTTT. Encoded protein: CSVERGSGTGELFF.

This rearrangement joins TRBV6-6 to TRBJ1-1; D gene unclear. Trimming removed 5 bases from V and 8 bases from J, with 15 bases in between. Germline V lookup: CDR1 MNHNY, CDR2 SVGAGI (reference sequence). The CDR3 loop spans 13 amino acids. The CDR3 loop reads CASSTNGGREAFF. CDR3 nucleotides: TGTGCCAGCAGTACCAACGGAGGAAGGGAAGCTTTCTTT.

Within the sample, this clone is medium-sized. The genes are TRBV19 and TRBJ2-5; tentative D call: TRBD2 (6 bases). The CDR3 contains 13 residues. The V gene lost 3 bases and the J gene lost 4 bases, with 9 bases spanning the gap. The V gene's germline CDR1 is LNHDA and CDR2 SQIVND (reference sequence). This CDR3 reads CASSITSRETQYF. The CDR3 region has the DNA TGTGCCAGTAGTATTACTAGCAGAGAGACCCAGTACTTC.

The rearrangement links TRBV5-4 to TRBJ2-7, with 10 positions matching TRBD1. The junction had 9 bases not matched to a gene; V was cut back by 4 bases and J by 5 bases. Germline V CDR1 and CDR2: SGHNT, YYREEE (reference sequence). The CDR3 loop spans 15 amino acids. CDR3 sequence: CASSPAGTGAHEQYF. DNA of the CDR3: TGTGCCAGCAGCCCAGCCGGGACAGGGGCCCACGAGCAGTACTTC.

The V and J genes are TRBV9 and TRBJ2-3; D ambiguous. Germline CDR1 reads SGDLS; CDR2 reads YYNGEE. The length of the CDR3 is 15 residues. V lost 0 bases to trimming and J lost 2 bases, with 10 bases between them. CDR3 loop: CASSVGPYITDTQYF. For the CDR3, the DNA is TGTGCCAGCAGCGTAGGGCCGTACATCACAGATACGCAGTATTTT.

This clone was seen many times. This chain uses TRBV3-1 (or the pseudogene TRBV3-2) with TRBJ1-1, with a weak D call TRBD1 (6 bases). The CDR3 loop spans 12 amino acids. Trimming removed 7 bases at V and 0 bases at J, with 6 bases between. Germline V lookup: CDR1 LGHDT, CDR2 YNNKEL (reference sequence). The CDR3 protein is CASTGVNTEAFF. In nucleotides, the CDR3 is TGTGCCAGCACAGGGGTGAACACTGAAGCTTTCTTT.

This clone was detected only once. V usage is TRBV7-9 and J usage is TRBJ1-1, with D perhaps matching TRBD1 (6 bases). Germline loops: CDR1 SEHNR, CDR2 FQNEAQ (reference sequence). The CDR3 is 14 amino acids. Trimming removed 2 bases from V and 5 bases from J, with 12 bases in between. The CDR3 loop is CASSLSDRQTEAFF. CDR3 nucleotide sequence: TGTGCCAGCAGCTTATCTGACAGGCAAACTGAAGCTTTCTTT.

The chain links TRBV5-4 to TRBJ2-1; possible D gene TRBD1, 6 bases. The length of the CDR3 is 15 residues. Germline assignment: CDR1 SGHNT and CDR2 YYREEE (reference sequence). V lost 7 bases, J lost 2 bases, and 16 bases lay in between. The CDR3 DNA is TGTGCCAGCTGCGAAGGAACAGGGACCTACAATGAGCAGTTCTTC. This sequence encodes CASCEGTGTYNEQFF.